This is a list of T cell receptor beta chains from one sample in a study of blood T cells in healthy people across ages. TCRdb independently ran MiXCR on the 5' RACE reads; one entry per CDR3 protein. The data show about a million distinct CDR3 sequences, 30% to 40% seen once. Sequencing used blood. Receptor source: a man aged 18 to 35 in good health. Both conserved end residues are part of each CDR3. The D gene is left open where the match is weak. Clone size is shown for a subset of rows, as once, few, many or a class of expanded clone.

j_call clone_size v_call d_call cdr3_aa
TRBJ2-2 NA TRBV29-1 TRBD1 CSVEGDRAGELFF
TRBJ2-1 NA TRBV11-2 TRBD1 CASRYTGGIEQFF
TRBJ1-5 NA TRBV20-1 NA CSARRGRQPQHF
TRBJ1-2 few TRBV12-3/TRBV12-4 TRBD1 CASSQRTGLHGYTF
TRBJ1-2 NA TRBV20-1 TRBD1 CSARDPTGVLYGYTF
TRBJ1-4 NA TRBV28 TRBD1 CASSSGQYNEKLFF
TRBJ2-7 NA TRBV20-1 NA CSATCPGVPYEQYF
TRBJ2-7 NA TRBV6-2/TRBV6-3 NA CASRPPGLSYEQYF
TRBJ2-3 few TRBV5-6 NA CASSLGAYTDTQYF
TRBJ2-5 few TRBV5-1 NA CASSLDYTQSGGETQYF
TRBJ2-1 NA TRBV20-1 TRBD2 CSARDPKAGVDNEQFF
TRBJ1-2 NA TRBV7-2 TRBD1 CASSFPLQGPINYDYTF
TRBJ2-3 few TRBV29-1 TRBD2 CSVGSPSGGTDTQYF
TRBJ1-2 few TRBV3-1 NA CASSQDIRTGGYTF
NA few TRBV11-2 NA CASSLGTSSYNEQYF
TRBJ2-1 few TRBV6-6 TRBD2 CASGRKGSGETYNEQFF
TRBJ1-5 once TRBV7-2 TRBD1 CASSRSGTGDQPQHF
TRBJ1-4 few TRBV15 NA CATSREAVIDEKLFF